The T cell receptor beta chain described here comes from a study of cytomegalovirus exposure and HLA in healthy donors. CDR1 and CDR2 from the germline V gene are MDHEN and SYDVKM. The germline V and J ends were trimmed by 3 bases and 3 bases, with 19 bases remaining between them. The CDR3 sequence is 17 residues long. General study results and limits: TCR beta V- and J-gene trimming was later associated with a missense DCLRE1C variant. Highest at DRB1 and lowest at HLA-C, TCR association rates differed among HLA loci in a later analysis.

The study ran its PCR with 60 Vbeta and 13 Jbeta primers. Profiled with immunoSEQ multiplex PCR; TCRdb holds only in-frame clones, not every one. Among over 130,000 clones listed, around 79% were seen once. This clone was counted between two and nine times. The antigen is unknown. The receptor comes from a human donor in good health. V and J are TRBV28 and TRBJ2-3, with D uncertain. Sequences were obtained from PBMCs. The CDR3 spells CASSFQSLVPLTDTQYF. CDR3 bases: TGTGCCAGCAGTTTCCAAAGTTTAGTTCCCCTTACAGATACGCAGTATTTT.